This T cell receptor (beta chain) was found in a study of OX40 agonist ivuxolimab in advanced cancers. Trimming pared 5 bases from V and 6 bases from J, leaving 13 bases between. The CDR3 length is 14 residues. Germline values: CDR1 MNHEY, CDR2 SMNVEV (reference sequence). Some clones are missing from TCRdb's copy, which holds only in-frame ones; the method was immunoSEQ multiplex PCR. The sample carries over 15,000 clones, around 82% recorded once. This sample comprised CD4+ or CD8+ T cells sorted from blood, obtained in a trial of the OX40 agonist ivuxolimab. This TCR was recovered from an adult with an advanced solid tumor such as melanoma, head and neck, liver or kidney cancer. The rearrangement joins TRBV27 to TRBJ2-2; D may correspond to TRBD1 or TRBD2 (5 bases each). CDR3 nucleotide sequence: TGTGCCAGCAGTCCCCGAGGGGTGCCCGGGGAGCTGTTTTTT. Its translation: CASSPRGVPGELFF.